This section outlines one T cell receptor beta chain sequence together with its context. The target antigen is unknown. The source of the sample is a study of T cell clonotyping in hematopoietic cell transplantation. Findings of the study overall: Cells were unsorted, so CD4 and CD8 contributions were not separated. Pathologically expanded recipient clonotypes increased progressively from day 30 to day 180 as diversity fell.

Assay used: immunoSEQ multiplex PCR; TCRdb lists only in-frame clones, some missing. The repertoire consists of around 5,000 clones, with roughly 70% occurring once and the leading ten covering about 26%. Recipient blood drawn about 28 days pretransplant and days 30, 100, 180 after. Unmatched junction bases numbered 9, after V lost 1 base and J lost 2 bases. The CDR3 loop spans 18 amino acids. The germline CDR1 and CDR2 sequences are SGHTA and FQGTGA. This TCR was sampled from a male patient between 50 and 60 years old who had an allogeneic stem cell transplant from an unrelated donor, so the T cells may come from the graft donor. Some clones in this sample may be carry-over from other donors' samples. Sample: PBMCs, taken 180 days after allogeneic stem cell transplant. This rearrangement joins TRBV7-3 to TRBJ2-1; 9 bases are a match to TRBD2. CDR3 bases: TGTGCCAGCAGCTTAATGCCGGGACTAGCTGTACCCTACAATGAGCAGTTCTTC. This sequence encodes CASSLMPGLAVPYNEQFF.